The T cell receptor beta chain under discussion was sequenced for a study of blood T cells in healthy people across ages. Whole-study context: Template switching recovered approximately one barcoded beta molecule for every two T cells. General observations from the study: A roughly linear age-dependent decrease characterized TCR beta diversity per million T cells.

CDR1 is KGHSH and CDR2 is LQKENI in the germline V gene. There are 18 residues in the CDR3. V lost 2 bases and J lost 3; bases outside the gene matches: 8. This clonotype was observed a handful of times. As yet, its antigen is unknown. Donors ranged from roughly 6 to 100 years old and were healthy Caucasians in Russia. At least 6.5 million PBMCs were isolated per sample. Together with a sample-barcoded 5' primer, a J-beta primer mix was included in a second PCR lasting about 7 to 12 cycles. TCRdb recomputed calls from the 5' RACE reads with MiXCR, one row per CDR3 protein. The table has under 1,000,000 distinct CDR3 sequences, 35% to 40% seen once.

The chain uses TRBV18 and TRBJ2-1, with TRBD2 matching over 12 bases. This TCR derives from a man between 18 and 29 years old in good health. The sample comprised blood. CDR3 residues: CASSPAITSGGFYNEQFF. CDR3 nucleotides: TGTGCCAGCTCACCAGCGATAACTAGCGGGGGGTTCTACAATGAGCAGTTCTTC.